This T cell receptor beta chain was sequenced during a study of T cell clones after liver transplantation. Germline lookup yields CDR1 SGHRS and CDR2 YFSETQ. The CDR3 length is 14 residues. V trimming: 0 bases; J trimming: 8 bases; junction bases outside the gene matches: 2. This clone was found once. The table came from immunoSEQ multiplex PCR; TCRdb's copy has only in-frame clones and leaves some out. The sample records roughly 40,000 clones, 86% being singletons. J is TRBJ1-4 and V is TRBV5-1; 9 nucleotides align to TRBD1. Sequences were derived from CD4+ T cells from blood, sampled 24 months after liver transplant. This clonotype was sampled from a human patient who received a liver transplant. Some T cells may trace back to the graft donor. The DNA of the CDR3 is TGCGCCAGCAGCTTGGGACAGGGGGGCGAAAAACTGTTTTTT. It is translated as CASSLGQGGEKLFF.